This T cell receptor beta chain is drawn from a study of regulatory T cells in long-lasting Graves disease. Construction of TCR beta libraries relied on iRepertoire HTBI primers and on Arm-PCR targeting CDR3 regions. TCRdb redid the calling of the multiplex PCR reads with MiXCR, one entry per CDR3 protein. Of about 420,000 distinct CDR3 sequences listed, roughly 15% were seen once; the top ten hold approximately 22%. This clonotype was detected ten times or more. Described time point: newly diagnosed GD, antithyroid drugs for less than 3 months. Preparation of the TCR library used RNA extracted from PBMCs. The CDR3 is 13 residues long. V was shortened by 4 bases and J by 3 bases, with 8 bases between the two germline ends. CDR1 is MNHEY, CDR2 SMNVEV, per germline (reference sequence). These sequences were also reported in another study, on T cells in Graves' hyperthyroidism and ophthalmopathy.

The starting material was peripheral blood mononuclear cells (PBMCs), obtained at new diagnosis, from a patient treated with antithyroid drugs. The sequence was collected from a woman aged 18-29 years with Graves disease. V usage is TRBV27 and J usage is TRBJ2-3; a weak D match, TRBD1 (5 bases). DNA for the CDR3: TGTGCCAGCAGTTGGGGCTCGACAGATACGCAGTATTTT. The encoded protein is CASSWGSTDTQYF.